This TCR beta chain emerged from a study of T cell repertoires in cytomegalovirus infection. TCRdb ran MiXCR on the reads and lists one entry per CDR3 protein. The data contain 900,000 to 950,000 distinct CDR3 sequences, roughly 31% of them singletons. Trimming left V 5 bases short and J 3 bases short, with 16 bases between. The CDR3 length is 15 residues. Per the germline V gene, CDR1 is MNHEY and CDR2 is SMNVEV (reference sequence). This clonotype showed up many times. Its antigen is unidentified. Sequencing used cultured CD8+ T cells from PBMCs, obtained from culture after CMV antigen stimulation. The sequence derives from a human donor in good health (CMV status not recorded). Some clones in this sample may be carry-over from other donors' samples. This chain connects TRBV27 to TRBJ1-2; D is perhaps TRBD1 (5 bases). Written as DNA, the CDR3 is TGTGCCAGCAGTGGGGCGGCAGGACCGTACTATGGCTACACCTTC. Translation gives CASSGAAGPYYGYTF.